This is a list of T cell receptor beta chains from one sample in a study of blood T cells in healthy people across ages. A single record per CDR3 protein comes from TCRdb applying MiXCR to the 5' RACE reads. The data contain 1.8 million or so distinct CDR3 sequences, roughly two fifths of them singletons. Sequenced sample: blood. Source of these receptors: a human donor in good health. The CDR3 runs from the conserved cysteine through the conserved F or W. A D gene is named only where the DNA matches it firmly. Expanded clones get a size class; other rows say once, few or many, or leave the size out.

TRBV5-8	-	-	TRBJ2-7	CASSMLGTRVSYEQYF	TGTGCCAGCAGTATGCTGGGGACTCGGGTCTCCTACGAGCAGTACTTC
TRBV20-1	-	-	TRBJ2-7	CSAPGGSGVGEQYF	TGCAGTGCCCCCGGCGGGTCAGGAGTGGGGGAGCAGTACTTC
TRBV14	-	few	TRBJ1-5	CASSQETSGLARGNQPQHF	TGTGCCAGCAGCCAAGAAACGAGCGGTCTCGCGAGGGGCAATCAGCCCCAGCATTTT
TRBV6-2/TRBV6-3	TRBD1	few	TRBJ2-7	CASSISPGQRSYEQYF	TGTGCCAGCAGTATCTCTCCGGGACAGAGAAGTTACGAGCAGTACTTC
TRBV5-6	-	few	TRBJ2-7	CASSLGTDLYEQYF	TGTGCCAGCAGCTTAGGTACAGACTTATACGAGCAGTACTTC
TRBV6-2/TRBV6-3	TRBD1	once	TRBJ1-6	CASSPGTAYNSPHHF	TGTGCCAGCAGCCCCGGGACAGCATATAATTCACCCCACCACTTT
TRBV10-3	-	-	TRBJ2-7	CAISVGPSDEQYF	TGTGCCATCAGCGTAGGACCTTCGGACGAGCAGTACTTC
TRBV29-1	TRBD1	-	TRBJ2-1	CSVVGRGTGDTYNEQFF	TGCAGCGTTGTAGGCCGGGGGACAGGGGATACCTACAATGAGCAGTTCTTC
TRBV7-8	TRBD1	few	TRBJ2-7	CASSLPRDRLSYEQYF	TGTGCCAGCAGCTTGCCCCGGGACAGACTTTCCTACGAGCAGTACTTC
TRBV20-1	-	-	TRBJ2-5	CSARTDPYQETQYF	TGCAGTGCTCGGACAGACCCCTATCAAGAGACCCAGTACTTC
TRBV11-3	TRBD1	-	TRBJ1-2	CASSPDRGVNGYTF	TGTGCCAGCAGCCCAGACAGGGGTGTCAATGGCTACACCTTC
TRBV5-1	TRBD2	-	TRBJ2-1	CTSSLFSGGSYNEQFF	TGCACCAGCAGCTTGTTTAGCGGGGGGTCCTACAATGAGCAGTTCTTC
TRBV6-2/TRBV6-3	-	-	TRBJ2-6	CASRLGVGANVRTF	TGTGCCAGCAGACTAGGGGTTGGGGCCAACGTCCGGACTTTC
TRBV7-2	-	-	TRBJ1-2	CASSLGARSNYGYTF	TGTGCCAGCAGCTTAGGGGCCAGGAGTAACTATGGCTACACCTTC
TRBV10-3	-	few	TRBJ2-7	CAISDRTAHEQYF	TGTGCCATCAGTGACCGGACAGCCCACGAGCAGTACTTC
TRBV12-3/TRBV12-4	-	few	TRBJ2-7	CASSFGGLGIEQYF	TGTGCCAGCAGTTTTGGAGGGTTGGGGATCGAGCAGTACTTC
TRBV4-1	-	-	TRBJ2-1	CASSQDAQAYEQFF	TGCGCCAGCAGCCAAGATGCACAGGCCTACGAGCAGTTCTTC
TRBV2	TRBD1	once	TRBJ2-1	CAKTSTGDPETQFF	TGTGCCAAAACCTCCACAGGGGACCCCGAGACCCAGTTCTTC
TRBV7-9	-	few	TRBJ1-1	CASSSRGLSAFF	TGTGCCAGCAGCTCCCGCGGACTTTCCGCTTTCTTT
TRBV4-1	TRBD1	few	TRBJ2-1	CASSLGQGAGEQFF	TGCGCCAGCAGCCTGGGACAGGGGGCGGGGGAGCAGTTCTTC
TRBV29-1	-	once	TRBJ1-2	CSVEDLSGPGYTF	TGCAGCGTTGAAGATCTTTCGGGGCCTGGCTACACCTTC
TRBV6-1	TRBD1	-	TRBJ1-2	CASSESRGLYGYTF	TGTGCCAGCAGTGAGTCCAGGGGGCTGTATGGCTACACCTTC
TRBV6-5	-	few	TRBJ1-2	CASSPRILSGYTF	TGTGCCAGCAGTCCCCGGATCCTTAGTGGCTACACCTTC
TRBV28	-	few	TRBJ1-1	CASSLGTSAFF	TGTGCCAGCAGTTTAGGAACGAGCGCTTTCTTT
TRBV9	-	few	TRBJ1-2	CASSVGGVDGYTF	TGTGCCAGCAGCGTAGGAGGGGTGGATGGCTACACCTTC
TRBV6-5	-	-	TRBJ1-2	CASSGQARVRGYTF	TGTGCCAGCAGCGGACAAGCGCGGGTGAGAGGCTACACCTTC
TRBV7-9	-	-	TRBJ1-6	CASSSTGGSLHF	TGTGCCAGCAGTTCGACAGGAGGATCCCTCCACTTT
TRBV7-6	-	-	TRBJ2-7	CAGSLEREGATYEQYF	TGTGCCGGCAGCTTAGAACGGGAGGGGGCCACCTACGAGCAGTACTTC
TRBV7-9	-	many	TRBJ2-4	CASSLIGDAAVYIQYF	TGTGCCAGCAGCTTAATTGGGGACGCAGCGGTATACATTCAGTACTTC
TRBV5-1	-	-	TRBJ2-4	CASSLMQNNEQYF	TGCGCCAGCAGCTTGATGCAGAACAATGAGCAGTACTTC
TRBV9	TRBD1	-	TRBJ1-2	CASSVAPVTGDYGYTF	TGTGCCAGCAGCGTAGCTCCGGTGACAGGGGACTATGGCTACACCTTC
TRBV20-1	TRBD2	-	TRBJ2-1	CGATPGGGAVGEQFF	TGCGGTGCTACTCCTGGCGGGGGGGCAGTAGGAGAGCAGTTCTTC
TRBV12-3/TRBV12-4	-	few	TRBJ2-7	CASSSAGWTYEQYF	TGTGCCAGCAGTTCTGCAGGGTGGACCTACGAGCAGTACTTC
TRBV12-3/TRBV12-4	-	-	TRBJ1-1	CANSLMGGAEAFF	TGTGCCAACAGTCTTATGGGAGGTGCTGAAGCTTTCTTT
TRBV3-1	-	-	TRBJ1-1	CASSPSRLGFTEAFF	TGTGCCAGCAGCCCCTCGCGGTTGGGGTTCACTGAAGCTTTCTTT
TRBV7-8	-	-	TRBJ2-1	CASSHPDDYNEQFF	TGTGCCAGCAGCCATCCGGACGACTACAATGAGCAGTTCTTC
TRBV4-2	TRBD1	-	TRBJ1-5	CASSQGGGQRKNQPQHF	TGTGCCAGCAGCCAAGGGGGGGGACAGAGAAAAAATCAGCCCCAGCATTTT
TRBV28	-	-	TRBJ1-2	CASSLVGKTSYGYTF	TGTGCCAGCAGTTTGGTGGGTAAGACCTCGTATGGCTACACCTTC
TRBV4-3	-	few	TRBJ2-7	CASSQAVSYSYEQYF	TGCGCCAGCAGCCAAGCAGTCAGCTACTCCTACGAGCAGTACTTC
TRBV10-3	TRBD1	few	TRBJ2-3	CAISRTGGTDTQYF	TGTGCCATCAGCCGGACAGGGGGCACAGATACGCAGTATTTT
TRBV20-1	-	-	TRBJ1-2	CSARLPALHGYTF	TGCAGTGCTAGATTGCCAGCTCTCCATGGCTACACCTTC
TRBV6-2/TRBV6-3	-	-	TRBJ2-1	CASSYLVGVVNEQFF	TGTGCCAGCAGTTACTTGGTTGGGGTAGTTAATGAGCAGTTCTTC
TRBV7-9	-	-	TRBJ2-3	CATGDIAGTDTQYF	TGTGCCACAGGGGATATAGCCGGGACAGATACGCAGTATTTT
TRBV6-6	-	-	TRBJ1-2	CASSYPDTDGYTF	TGTGCCAGCAGTTACCCAGATACCGATGGCTACACCTTC
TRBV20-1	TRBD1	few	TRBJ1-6	CSARAGTGGRSPLHF	TGCAGTGCTAGAGCCGGGACAGGGGGTAGATCACCCCTCCACTTT
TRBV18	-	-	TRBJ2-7	CASSPQDWDRTEQYF	TGTGCCAGCTCACCACAGGACTGGGACCGAACCGAGCAGTACTTC
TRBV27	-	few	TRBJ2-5	CASIGYRGDKETQYF	TGTGCCAGCATCGGGTACCGAGGTGACAAAGAGACCCAGTACTTC
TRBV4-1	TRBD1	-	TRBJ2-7	CASSQVGQGAFEQYF	TGCGCCAGCAGCCAAGTCGGGCAGGGGGCCTTCGAGCAGTACTTC
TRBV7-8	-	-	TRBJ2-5	CASSLAGRGRYNEQYF	TGTGCCAGCAGCTTAGCGGGACGGGGGAGATACAATGAGCAGTACTTC